These T cell receptor beta chains were read from a single sample in a study of identical twins. TCRdb re-derived calls from the 5' RACE reads in MiXCR, one entry per CDR3 protein. The sample carries about 300,000 distinct CDR3 sequences, around an eighth recorded once. These data are also associated with another study on yellow fever vaccine responses in identical twins.

The sample taken for sequencing was CD8+ T cells sorted from blood. These receptor sequences come from a woman between 18 and 29 years old in good health. The CDR3 runs from the conserved cysteine through the conserved F or W. D genes are given only for firm matches. Not all rows give a size; the values are once, few, many and, for expanded clones, a class.

>few|TRBV15|.|TRBJ1-4
TGTGCCACCAGTAGGCAGAGAAATGAAAAACTGTTTTTT
CATSRQRNEKLFF
>few|TRBV27|.|TRBJ2-7
TGTGCCAGCAGCCCATTGGGGGCTGGGGCTTACGAGCAGTACTTC
CASSPLGAGAYEQYF
>many|TRBV5-1|.|TRBJ2-1
TGCGCCAGCAGAAGGGGTGGGGACAATGAGCAGTTCTTC
CASRRGGDNEQFF
>few|TRBV7-2|.|TRBJ2-7
TGTGCCAGCAGGAGAAATAACAGGGACGAGCAGTACTTC
CASRRNNRDEQYF
>few|TRBV20-1|.|TRBJ2-2
TGCAGTGCTAGAGATATCGGGACTCACAGTGGGGAGCTGTTTTTT
CSARDIGTHSGELFF
>many|TRBV20-1|.|TRBJ2-1
TGCAGTGCGGAAAGTCGGAGCTCCTACAATGAGCAGTTCTTC
CSAESRSSYNEQFF
>many|TRBV5-1|.|TRBJ1-1
TGCGCCAGCACCCCCGGAGGGGGGGGGGCGCATAATGAAGCTTTCTTT
CASTPGGGGAHNEAFF
>many|TRBV27|.|TRBJ2-3
TGTGCCAGCAGGGGGGACACGAATTACACAGATACGCAGTATTTT
CASRGDTNYTDTQYF
>many|TRBV7-9|.|TRBJ1-1
TGTGCCAGCAGCTTAGTTGTCAGAGAGAACACTGAAGCTTTCTTT
CASSLVVRENTEAFF
>few|TRBV7-6|.|TRBJ2-6
TGTGCCAGCAGCAAACGGGACTCCTCGGGGGCCAACGTCCTGACTTTC
CASSKRDSSGANVLTF
>.|TRBV25-1|TRBD1|TRBJ1-1
TGTGCCAGCAGTGAGGGGGGGACAGGGGTGATGAACACTGAAGCTTTCTTT
CASSEGGTGVMNTEAFF
>once|TRBV11-2|.|TRBJ2-1
TGTGCCAGCAGCCACCGACAGGATGAGCAGTTCTTC
CASSHRQDEQFF
>few|TRBV5-6|.|TRBJ2-5
TGTGCCAGCAGCTTGGAAGACAGTACCCAAGAGACCCAGTACTTC
CASSLEDSTQETQYF
>few|TRBV29-1|TRBD2|TRBJ2-7
TGCAGCGTTCTTGGACTAGCGGCCCCCCACAAGTCATACGAGCAGTACTTC
CSVLGLAAPHKSYEQYF
>many|TRBV5-1|TRBD2|TRBJ2-7
TGCGCCAGCAGACTCACTAGCGGGAGTAACTACGAGCAGTACTTC
CASRLTSGSNYEQYF
>.|TRBV27|TRBD2|TRBJ2-1
TGTGCCAGCACATGGACTAGCCAATTCAGTGAGCAGTTCTTC
CASTWTSQFSEQFF
>.|TRBV7-9|TRBD1|TRBJ1-6
TGTGCCAGCAGGGAGGGGGACAGGGGTAATTCACCCCTCCACTTT
CASREGDRGNSPLHF
>many|TRBV20-1|.|TRBJ2-7
TGCAGTGCTAGTCTACCAAAATCGGGACTCCGACTTTACAACGAGCAGTACTTC
CSASLPKSGLRLYNEQYF
>.|TRBV10-3|TRBD1|TRBJ1-6
TGTGCCATCAGTGAGGGCGTGGCGGGACAGGATAATTCACCCCTCCACTTT
CAISEGVAGQDNSPLHF
>few|TRBV3-1|.|TRBJ1-6
TGTGCCAGCAGCCAGGACAGTAATTCACCCCTCCACTTT
CASSQDSNSPLHF
>.|TRBV28|TRBD1|TRBJ2-7
TGTGCCAGCAGTTTTCCCAGGGACAGGTCCTACGAGCAGTACTTC
CASSFPRDRSYEQYF
>few|TRBV15|.|TRBJ1-5
TGTGCCACGCGGGGCCGCAATCAGCCCCAGCATTTT
CATRGRNQPQHF
>many|TRBV12-3/TRBV12-4|.|TRBJ2-5
TGTGCCAGCAGCTCTCACCAAGAGACCCAGTACTTC
CASSSHQETQYF
>many|TRBV9|.|TRBJ1-1
TGTGCCAGCAGCGTAGATCCTGAAGCTTTCTTT
CASSVDPEAFF
>many|TRBV12-3/TRBV12-4|.|TRBJ2-7
TGTGCCAGCAGTTTTGTGGCGGGCGCCTACGAGCAGTACTTC
CASSFVAGAYEQYF
>.|TRBV6-5|TRBD2|TRBJ2-3
TGTGCCAGCAGTTATAGCGGGGGGGCCCCAGATACGCAGTATTTT
CASSYSGGAPDTQYF
>many|TRBV12-3/TRBV12-4|.|TRBJ2-1
TGTGCCAGCACCCCTTGGAGGTCCCCGGGCAATGAGCAGTTCTTC
CASTPWRSPGNEQFF
>few|TRBV7-9|TRBD1|TRBJ2-7
TGTGCCAGCAGCCCCCGGACAGGGAATACCTACGAGCAGTACTTC
CASSPRTGNTYEQYF
>few|TRBV27|.|TRBJ2-3
TGTGCCAGCTGGCCGGGCGGGATAGTGGCAGATACGCAGTATTTT
CASWPGGIVADTQYF
>many|TRBV29-1|.|TRBJ2-7
TGCAGCGTTGAAGAGGGCACCTACGAGCAGTACTTC
CSVEEGTYEQYF
>.|TRBV21-1|.|TRBJ2-3
TGTGCCAGCAGCAAAGCGCCGGACAGGGGGCGAGCTAGCACAGATACGCAGTATTTT
CASSKAPDRGRASTDTQYF
>many|TRBV15|TRBD1|TRBJ2-5
TGTGCCACCAGCAGAGAAGGGGACAGTCAAGAGACCCAGTACTTC
CATSREGDSQETQYF
>few|TRBV3-1|TRBD1|TRBJ2-1
TGTGCCAGCAGTCCGGGACAGGGGTACCATGAGCAGTTCTTC
CASSPGQGYHEQFF
>few|TRBV5-6|TRBD1|TRBJ2-6
TGTGCCAGCAGTTCCGGGACAGGGGATCCCGGGGCCAACGTCCTGACTTTC
CASSSGTGDPGANVLTF
>.|TRBV14|.|TRBJ2-1
TGTGCCAGCAGCCAAAACGAATACAATGAGCAGTTCTTC
CASSQNEYNEQFF
>few|TRBV11-1|.|TRBJ1-2
TGTGCCAGCAGCCACGACAAGGGAGCAGTTGTCTCCGTGGATGGCTACACCTTC
CASSHDKGAVVSVDGYTF
>few|TRBV3-1|TRBD2|TRBJ2-7
TGTGCCAGCAGCCAAGATATGCGACTAGCGGGAGTTAGGGACGAGCAGTACTTC
CASSQDMRLAGVRDEQYF